This TCR beta chain is drawn from a study of CD8+CD57+ T cells in acquired aplastic anemia. Study-wide context: When averaged, DNA from sorted CD4+ and CD8+ cells came to around 3.4 ug. General study points: Patients and controls shared under 30 CD8+ CDR3 sequences, highly expressed in patients.

Patients chosen for sequencing had shown CD8+CD57+ cell expansion by flow cytometry. Acquired aplastic anemia of severe grade affected all patients. Patients had not yet gotten any therapy when their blood was taken for sampling. This clonotype is a singleton in its sample. What it binds is unknown. Profiling of TCR beta VDJ combinations and CDR3 sequences used genomic DNA as template. TCRdb itself ran the reads through MiXCR, one entry per CDR3 protein. The repertoire holds under 350,000 distinct CDR3 sequences, with under 65% as singletons. CDR3 length equals 15 residues. The germline gives CDR1 SGHTA, CDR2 FQGNSA.

J is TRBJ2-1 and V is TRBV7-2, with 7 bases matching TRBD2. The J call may be in error: the DNA end matches TRBJ2-7 better. What was sequenced was sorted CD4+, CD8+, or CD8+CD57+ T cells (not recorded which) from PBMCs. The clonotype originates from a human donor with aplastic anemia. The CDR3 DNA reads as TGTGCCAGCAGCTTAGTAGGGAGGGGACTCTGGGAGCAGTACTTC. Translation: CASSLVGRGLWEQYF.